This TCR beta chain was recovered during a study of response to subunit inactivated influenza vaccine. TCRdb independently ran MiXCR on the RT-PCR reads; one entry per CDR3 protein. The data hold 450,000 to 600,000 distinct CDR3 sequences, with around 8% observed a single time. CDR3 length: 14 amino acids. CDR1 and CDR2 from the germline V gene are SGHTA and FQGNSA. Trimming cost V 5 bases and J 3 bases, with 14 bases left between them. The chain uses TRBV7-2 and TRBJ2-7; perhaps D is TRBD1 or TRBD2 (5 bases each). The clonotype was recovered from a man between 50 and 70 years old who received an inactivated influenza vaccine. This material consisted of PBMCs from blood, taken around 25 months after vaccination. The CDR3 DNA is TGTGCCAGCAGCCCGGGACGGGTTTTCTACGAGCAGTACTTC. This encodes CASSPGRVFYEQYF. The whole variable domain, remainder taken from reference TRBV7-2 and TRBJ2-7, is GAGVSQSPSNKVTEKGKDVELRCDPISGHTALYWYRQSLGQGLEFLIYFQGNSAPDKSGLPSDRFSAERTGGSVSTLTIQRTQQEDSAVYLCASSPGRVFYEQYFGPGTRLTVT.